This T cell receptor beta chain was recovered during a study of OX40 agonist ivuxolimab in advanced cancers. Study context: From about 20 to 79 years was the age range, with a mean of approximately 58 years, and around 80% were male. Study-wide findings and caveats: The study observed clonal expansion of CD4+ and CD8+ blood T cells by week 6 at 0.1 to 3.0 mg/kg. Low normalized T-cell clonal expansion was additionally recorded for some nonresponders.

This CDR3 comprises 14 residues. Germline V gene sequence: CDR1 LNHDA, CDR2 SQIVND (reference sequence). V was pared by 2 bases and J by 7 bases, with 9 bases between. Any history of autoimmune disease or systemic immunosuppression disqualified patients. This table comes from immunoSEQ multiplex PCR, and its TCRdb copy is limited to in-frame clones, with some not included. This table has 99,000 or so clones, more than 85% appearing once. Note on this clone: Antigen unknown.

The chain recombines TRBV19 with TRBJ1-6; possible D gene TRBD1, 5 bases. This specimen consisted of CD4+ or CD8+ T cells sorted from blood, obtained in a trial of the OX40 agonist ivuxolimab. The receptor was derived from an adult with an advanced solid tumor such as melanoma, head and neck, liver or kidney cancer. The CDR3 is CASSIKNRNSPLHF. In nucleotides, the CDR3 is TGTGCCAGTAGTATAAAAAACAGGAATTCACCCCTCCACTTT.